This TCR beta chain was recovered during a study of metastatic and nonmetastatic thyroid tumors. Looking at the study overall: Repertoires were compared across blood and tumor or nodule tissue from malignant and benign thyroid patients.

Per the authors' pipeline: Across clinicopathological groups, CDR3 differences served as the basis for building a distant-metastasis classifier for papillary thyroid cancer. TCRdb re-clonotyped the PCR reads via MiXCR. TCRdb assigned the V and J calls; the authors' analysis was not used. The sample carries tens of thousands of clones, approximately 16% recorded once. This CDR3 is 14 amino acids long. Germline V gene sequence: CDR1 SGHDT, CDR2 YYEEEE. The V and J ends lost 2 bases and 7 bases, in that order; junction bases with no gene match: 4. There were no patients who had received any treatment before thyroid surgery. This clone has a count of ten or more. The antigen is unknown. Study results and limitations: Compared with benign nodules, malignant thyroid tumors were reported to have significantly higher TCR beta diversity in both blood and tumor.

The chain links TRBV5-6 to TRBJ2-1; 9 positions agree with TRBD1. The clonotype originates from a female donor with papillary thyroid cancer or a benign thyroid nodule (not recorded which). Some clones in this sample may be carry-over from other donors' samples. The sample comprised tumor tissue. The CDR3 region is CASSLGDRENEQFF. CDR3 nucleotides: TGTGCCAGCAGCTTAGGGGACAGGGAGAATGAGCAGTTCTTC. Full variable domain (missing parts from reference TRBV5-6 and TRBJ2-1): DAGVTQSPTHLIKTRGQQVTLRCSPKSGHDTVSWYQQALGQGPQFIFQYYEEEERQRGNFPDRFSGHQFPNYSSELNVNALLLGDSALYLCASSLGDRENEQFFGPGTRLTVL.